One sample yielded the 5 T cell receptor beta chains listed below, sequenced in a study of cytotoxic CD8 clonotypes in ibrutinib-treated CLL. This table comes from immunoSEQ multiplex PCR, and its TCRdb copy is limited to in-frame clones, with some not included. The data show roughly 250,000 clones, around 70% seen once. Sample: PBMCs, taken after 24 months of ibrutinib treatment. These receptors were collected from a human donor with chronic lymphocytic leukemia.

This sequence joins TRBV28 and TRBJ1-5; D unclear. The ends were cut back, 1 base at V and 2 bases at J, with 6 bases in the middle. The CDR3 length is 14 residues. Germline loops: CDR1 MDHEN, CDR2 SYDVKM. CDR3 DNA sequence: TGTGCCAGCAGTTTATATGGCGGCAATCAGCCCCAGCATTTT. This codes for CASSLYGGNQPQHF.

In its sample, this clone was seen once. The J gene is TRBJ1-4, the V gene TRBV6-5; D call uncertain. V gave up 3 bases and J gave up 4 bases, with 12 bases separating them. The length of the CDR3 is 15 residues. Per the germline V gene, CDR1 is MNHEY and CDR2 is SVGAGI. CDR3 DNA sequence: TGTGCCAGCAGTTATGGGCCCTTGAATAATGAAAAACTGTTTTTT. Encoded protein: CASSYGPLNNEKLFF.

The V gene is TRBV11-3, the J gene TRBJ2-5, with 7 nucleotides matching TRBD2. The V and J ends lost 2 bases and 2 bases, in that order; junction bases with no gene match: 14. The length of the CDR3 is 18 residues. Germline V lookup: CDR1 SGHNT, CDR2 YENEEA. CDR3 nucleotide sequence: TGTGCCAGCAGCTTACGATGGGAATCGGGGGGTCCTCAAGAGACCCAGTACTTC. Encoded protein: CASSLRWESGGPQETQYF.

The V gene is TRBV18, the J gene TRBJ2-4; D gene uncertain. Trimming shortened V by 0 bases and J by 1 base, and 7 bases separated the two germline ends. The CDR3 totals 15 residues. Germline CDR1 reads KGHSH; CDR2 reads LQKENI. The CDR3 is CASSPPPGAKNIQYF. For the CDR3, the DNA is TGTGCCAGCTCACCACCGCCTGGGGCCAAAAACATTCAGTACTTC.

The chain combines TRBV15 with TRBJ2-6, with D maybe TRBD2 (6 bases). This CDR3 is built from 16 residues. V dropped 4 bases and J dropped 2 bases, with 12 bases sitting between them. Germline CDR1 reads LNHNV; CDR2 reads YYDKDF (reference sequence). The CDR3: CATSTGVQAGANVLTF. The CDR3 DNA reads TGTGCCACCAGCACGGGGGTCCAGGCTGGGGCCAACGTCCTGACTTTC.